This T cell receptor beta chain was obtained from a study of cytomegalovirus exposure and HLA in healthy donors. V lost 10 bases and J lost 0; bases outside the gene matches: 15. This CDR3 is 18 amino acids long. Primers for the PCR totalled 60 Vbeta and 13 Jbeta. Produced via immunoSEQ multiplex PCR; TCRdb's table is partial and in-frame only. The repertoire holds some 130,000 clones, with about 70% as singletons. The clonotype was recovered from a man between 35 and 55 years old in good health and CMV-seronegative. The chain recombines TRBV23-1 with TRBJ2-3; 11 bases align to TRBD1. TRBV23-1 has ORF status, its function being uncertain. The sequencing sample was made of PBMCs. The CDR3 loop is CATPLRTGGLISTDTQYF. DNA for the CDR3: TGCGCCACCCCCTTACGGACAGGGGGCCTAATTAGCACAGATACGCAGTATTTT.